Following are 21 T cell receptor beta chains from one sample sequenced in a study of blood T cells in healthy people across ages. A sample-barcoded 5' primer and a J-beta primer mix were used in a second PCR of about 6 to 11 cycles. In TCRdb, the 5' RACE reads were re-called with MiXCR into one record per CDR3 protein. Among approximately 1,100,000 distinct CDR3 sequences listed, 35% to 50% were seen once. Material for sequencing was blood. Receptors were obtained from a woman aged 55-69 years in good health.

This clonotype turned up a few times. This sequence joins TRBV27 and TRBJ2-1; TRBD2 aligns across 11 bases. V shed 1 base and J 5 bases; nucleotides not matched to a gene: 7. Per germline, CDR1 MNHEY and CDR2 SMNVEV (reference sequence). The CDR3 spans 17 residues. The chain's CDR3 is CASSLWLGGLADNEQFF. The DNA of the CDR3 is TGTGCCAGCAGTTTATGGTTGGGGGGACTAGCGGACAATGAGCAGTTCTTC.

The sample holds a few counts of this clonotype. V gene TRBV2 combines with J gene TRBJ2-1; D is unclear. The CDR3 loop spans 15 amino acids. V lost 6 bases, J lost 1 base, and 13 bases lay in between. Germline V CDR1 and CDR2: SNHLY, FYNNEI. In DNA, the CDR3 is TGTGCCAGCAGCTTAGATCGGGTTTCCTACAATGAGCAGTTCTTC. This codes for CASSLDRVSYNEQFF.

The chain is built from TRBV6-5 and TRBJ2-5, with TRBD1 as a possible D gene (5 bases). Germline assignment: CDR1 MNHEY and CDR2 SVGAGI. The V gene lost 5 bases and the J gene lost 5 bases, with 12 bases spanning the gap. The CDR3 totals 13 residues. CDR3 region: CASSRRVLETQYF. The CDR3 region has the DNA TGTGCCAGCAGTCGCAGGGTATTGGAGACCCAGTACTTC.

This clonotype appeared once. V gene TRBV3-1 combines with J gene TRBJ2-2; 8 positions match TRBD2. Germline V gene data show CDR1 as LGHDT and CDR2 as YNNKEL (reference sequence). The CDR3 has 16 residues. With V trimmed by 0 bases and J by 6 bases, 6 bases remained unmatched. The CDR3 nucleotides are TGTGCCAGCAGCCAAGACCCAGCGGGAGTTTCCGGGGAGCTGTTTTTT. Its protein is CASSQDPAGVSGELFF.

The CDR3 loop is CASSPGLAGDYNEQYF. In nucleotides, the CDR3 is TGTGCCAGCAGTCCCGGACTAGCGGGCGACTACAATGAGCAGTACTTC. This chain uses TRBV27 with TRBJ2-5; 11 positions agree with TRBD2. There are 16 residues in the CDR3. Unmatched junction bases numbered 16, after V lost 5 bases and J lost 11 bases. Germline V gene lookup returns CDR1 MNHEY and CDR2 SMNVEV (reference sequence).

The V and J genes are TRBV5-5 and TRBJ2-5, with D maybe TRBD2 (5 bases). The V and J ends lost 3 bases and 11 bases respectively, with 23 bases between them. The CDR3 runs 15 residues. Germline lookup yields CDR1 SGHKS and CDR2 YYEKEE (reference sequence). The DNA for the CDR3 is TGTGCCAGCAGCTCCGGGGTTCCAGCTCCCCCCCGACAGTACTTC. Translating it yields CASSSGVPAPPRQYF.

The table lists this clonotype with a few counts. The V and J genes are TRBV5-1 and TRBJ2-7; D unresolved. Germline lookup yields CDR1 SGHRS and CDR2 YFSETQ. V was clipped by 4 bases and J by 6 bases, with 17 bases between them. There are 14 residues in the CDR3. CDR3: CASSPSSLLFEQYF. As DNA, the CDR3 is TGCGCCAGCAGCCCCAGCAGCTTACTCTTCGAGCAGTACTTC.

This clonotype came up a few times. CDR3 DNA: TGTGCCAGCAAGCCCCGGGGTAGCGGGAGCTACGAGCAGTACTTC. The encoded protein is CASKPRGSGSYEQYF. This chain links TRBV11-2 with TRBJ2-7; 9 bases are shared with TRBD2. Unmatched junction bases numbered 10, after V lost 7 bases and J lost 3 bases. This CDR3 is 15 amino acids long. Germline CDR1 is SGHAT and CDR2 is FQNNGV.

The chain combines TRBV6-5 with TRBJ2-1; possibly TRBD1 for D (5 bases). V was clipped by 5 bases and J by 2 bases, with 10 bases between them. CDR1 MNHEY and CDR2 SVGAGI come from the germline V gene. The CDR3 length is 14 residues. The CDR3: CASSPVRAYNEQFF. The CDR3 nucleotides read TGTGCCAGCAGTCCCGTCAGGGCCTACAATGAGCAGTTCTTC.

This clonotype turned up a few times. The rearrangement joins TRBV15 to TRBJ2-7; D possibly corresponds to TRBD2 (5 bases). Trimming pared 3 bases from V and 2 bases from J, leaving 20 bases between. Germline CDR1 and CDR2: LNHNV and YYDKDF (reference sequence). The CDR3 contains 17 residues. The CDR3 protein is CATSSGVLANIPYEQYF. The DNA for the CDR3 is TGTGCCACCAGCAGTGGGGTCCTAGCTAACATCCCCTACGAGCAGTACTTC. Variable domain in full (rest from reference TRBV15 and TRBJ2-7): DAMVIQNPRYQVTQFGKPVTLSCSQTLNHNVMYWYQQKSSQAPKLLFHYYDKDFNNEADTPDNFQSRRPNTSFCFLDIRSPGLGDTAMYLCATSSGVLANIPYEQYFGPGTRLTVT.

This clonotype was seen only a few times. The chain uses TRBV5-1 and TRBJ2-1, with a weak D call TRBD1 (6 bases). The CDR3 spans 15 residues. With 0 bases removed from V and 7 bases from J, the gap between germline ends came to 14 bases. CDR1 and CDR2 from the germline V gene are SGHRS and YFSETQ. For the CDR3, the DNA is TGCGCCAGCAGCTTGGTAGGGGGAACAAGGAATGAGCAGTTCTTC. Its protein product is CASSLVGGTRNEQFF. Full variable domain (missing parts from reference TRBV5-1 and TRBJ2-1): KAGVTQTPRYLIKTRGQQVTLSCSPISGHRSVSWYQQTPGQGLQFLFEYFSETQRNKGNFPGRFSGRQFSNSRSEMNVSTLELGDSALYLCASSLVGGTRNEQFFGPGTRLTVL.

This sequence joins TRBV7-6 and TRBJ2-6; D assignment may be TRBD1 or TRBD2 (5 bases each). There are 19 residues in the CDR3. Germline V gene data show CDR1 as SGHVS and CDR2 as FNYEAQ. Trimming removed 0 bases from V and 0 bases from J, with 15 bases in between. CDR3 coding DNA: TGTGCCAGCAGCTTAGCCCCCGGGACGGATAGCTCTGGGGCCAACGTCCTGACTTTC. Translated, it gives CASSLAPGTDSSGANVLTF.

A word on this clonotype: A read error may be the cause here, since a much bigger clone is one base away. The rearrangement uses TRBV9 and TRBJ2-1; D is possibly TRBD2 (6 bases). Judging by the DNA end, TRBJ2-7 fits better; the J call may be wrong. Germline CDR1 reads SGDLS; CDR2 reads YYNGEE. CDR3 length equals 14 residues. CDR3 DNA sequence: TGTGCCAGCAGCGTCGGGAGCAACTACAATGAGCAGTACTTC. This codes for CASSVGSNYNEQYF.

This clonotype was detected only a few times. The gene calls are TRBV29-1 and TRBJ1-1; D not resolved. Per the germline V gene, CDR1 is SQVTM and CDR2 is ANQGSEA. The CDR3 covers 9 residues. V shed 3 bases and J shed 7 bases, with 3 bases lying between them. CDR3 loop: CSVDSEAFF. CDR3 nucleotide sequence: TGCAGCGTTGATAGTGAAGCTTTCTTT. Combining the CDR3 with reference TRBV29-1 and TRBJ1-1 gives the whole variable domain SAVISQKPSRDICQRGTSLTIQCQVDSQVTMMFWYRQQPGQSLTLIATANQGSEATYESGFVIDKFPISRPNLTFSTLTVSNMSPEDSSIYLCSVDSEAFFGQGTRLTVV.

This chain uses TRBV30 with TRBJ1-5; D is uncertain. The CDR3 sequence is 14 residues long. V gave up 1 base and J gave up 7 bases, with 14 bases separating them. Germline loops: CDR1 GTSNPN, CDR2 SVGIG (reference sequence). CDR3 loop: CAWSGPVLFQPQHF. The CDR3 DNA reads TGTGCCTGGAGTGGCCCAGTCTTATTCCAGCCCCAGCATTTT. The complete variable domain, with remaining parts taken from reference TRBV30 and TRBJ1-5, reads SQTIHQWPATLVQPVGSPLSLECTVEGTSNPNLYWYRQAAGRGLQLLFYSVGIGQISSEVPQNLSASRPQDRQFILSSKKLLLSDSGFYLCAWSGPVLFQPQHFGDGTRLSIL.

This clonotype was observed a handful of times. The V call is TRBV7-2, the J call TRBJ1-6; maybe TRBD1 (5 bases). Germline V lookup: CDR1 SGHTA, CDR2 FQGNSA. Trimming took 5 bases from V and 10 from J, leaving 15 bases between them. There are 14 residues in the CDR3. The DNA for the CDR3 is TGTGCCAGCAGCCCCCTCGGGGGAAGATCACCCCTCCACTTT. Translated, it gives CASSPLGGRSPLHF.

This clonotype has more than one count but fewer than ten. V is TRBV29-1 and J is TRBJ2-3; 15 nucleotides align to TRBD2. V shed 4 bases and J 3 bases; nucleotides not matched to a gene: 5. This CDR3 has 16 amino acids. CDR1 and CDR2 from the germline V gene are SQVTM and ANQGSEA. The chain's CDR3 is CSVAAGLAGGTDTQYF. Written as DNA, the CDR3 is TGCAGCGTTGCGGCGGGACTAGCGGGAGGTACAGATACGCAGTATTTT.

This sequence joins TRBV29-1 and TRBJ2-7; TRBD1 matches at 11 bases. The CDR3 is 16 amino acids. Germline V gene data show CDR1 as SQVTM and CDR2 as ANQGSEA. J lost 3 bases, V lost 5 bases, and 12 bases had no gene match. In DNA form, the CDR3 reads TGCAGCGTTCTGGACAGGGGGCCCGGCTGGATCTACGAGCAGTACTTC. Translating gives CSVLDRGPGWIYEQYF.

The chain combines TRBV27 with TRBJ1-5; D not resolved. With 0 bases removed from V and 6 bases from J, the gap between germline ends came to 9 bases. The germline CDR1 and CDR2 sequences are MNHEY and SMNVEV (reference sequence). The CDR3 totals 14 residues. The CDR3 sequence: CASSLSPEVQPQHF. The DNA for the CDR3 is TGTGCCAGCAGTTTATCCCCTGAGGTTCAGCCCCAGCATTTT.

This chain uses TRBV18 with TRBJ2-1; 11 bases map to TRBD2. Germline lookup yields CDR1 KGHSH and CDR2 LQKENI. The CDR3 has 13 amino acids. V was pared by 7 bases and J by 8 bases, with 4 bases of the junction left unmatched. CDR3 amino acids: CASLGLAEYEQFF. Here the CDR3 DNA reads TGTGCCAGCTTGGGACTAGCGGAATATGAGCAGTTCTTC.

This chain joins TRBV9 and TRBJ2-3, with D maybe TRBD2 (5 bases). CDR3 length: 14 amino acids. V was clipped by 3 bases and J by 4 bases, with 12 bases between them. Germline CDR1 SGDLS, CDR2 YYNGEE. CDR3 residues: CASSARTGADTQYF. The CDR3 DNA follows: TGTGCCAGCAGCGCCAGGACTGGGGCAGATACGCAGTATTTT. The complete variable domain, with remaining parts taken from reference TRBV9 and TRBJ2-3, reads DSGVTQTPKHLITATGQRVTLRCSPRSGDLSVYWYQQSLDQGLQFLIQYYNGEERAKGNILERFSAQQFPDLHSELNLSSLELGDSALYFCASSARTGADTQYFGPGTRLTVL.